This is a list of T cell receptor beta chains from one sample in a study of blood T cell repertoires in COVID-19. Produced via immunoSEQ multiplex PCR; TCRdb's table is partial and in-frame only. The sample includes about 50,000 clones, over 70% of them seen just once. Material for sequencing was peripheral blood. The receptor source for this set is a woman older than 75 with acute or convalescent COVID-19. The CDR3 runs from the conserved cysteine through the conserved F or W. The order of the fields is CDR3 length, V gene, clone size, D gene, J gene, CDR3 DNA, CDR3 protein. A D gene is named only where the DNA matches it firmly. Clone size, where shown, is once, few, many, or a class for clones that have expanded.

14	TRBV19	NA	TRBD2	TRBJ2-3	TGTGCCAGTAGTATCCCACTAGCGACAGATACGCAGTATTTT	CASSIPLATDTQYF
13	TRBV5-1	NA	TRBD1	TRBJ1-1	TGCGCCAGTGGGACAGAAATGAACACTGAAGCTTTCTTT	CASGTEMNTEAFF
13	TRBV15	NA	NA	TRBJ1-1	TGTGCCACCAGCAGGACACTGAACACTGAAGCTTTCTTT	CATSRTLNTEAFF
15	TRBV7-2	NA	NA	TRBJ1-5	TGTGCCAGCAGCTTAGATGGCCAGGACAATCAGCCCCAGCATTTT	CASSLDGQDNQPQHF
11	TRBV20-1	NA	NA	TRBJ2-3	TGCAGTGCTAGTCCATCAGATACGCAGTATTTT	CSASPSDTQYF
16	TRBV5-1	NA	TRBD1	TRBJ1-4	TGCGCCAGCAGCTTTGCCGGCCAGGGGGCTAATGAAAAACTGTTTTTT	CASSFAGQGANEKLFF
18	TRBV15	NA	NA	TRBJ1-5	TGTGCCACCAGCAGAGATAGTAACACGGGGGTTAGCAATCAGCCCCAGCATTTT	CATSRDSNTGVSNQPQHF
13	TRBV18	NA	NA	TRBJ2-7	TGTGCCAGCTCACCATCGAGTGCCCACGAGCAGTACTTC	CASSPSSAHEQYF
18	TRBV4-1	few	TRBD1	TRBJ2-2	TGCGCCAGCAGCCAAGATCGGTATGGGACAGGGGGCTCCGGGGAGCTGTTTTTT	CASSQDRYGTGGSGELFF
16	TRBV3-1/TRBV3-2	NA	TRBD1	TRBJ2-5	TGTGCCAGCAGCCCGCGGGACAGGGGCTTTCGGGAGACCCAGTACTTC	CASSPRDRGFRETQYF
14	TRBV19	NA	TRBD1	TRBJ1-4	TGTGCCAGTAGAGGGACAGGGGTATACGAAAAACTGTTTTTT	CASRGTGVYEKLFF
15	TRBV18	NA	TRBD1	TRBJ1-4	TGTGCCAGCTCACTCCGGGGACAGATTAATGAAAAACTGTTTTTT	CASSLRGQINEKLFF
13	TRBV24-1	NA	NA	TRBJ1-5	TGTGCCACCAGTGATAGGGGTGATCAGCCCCAGCATTTT	CATSDRGDQPQHF
13	TRBV30	NA	TRBD1	TRBJ2-3	TGTGCCTGGACCGGACAGGGCACAGATACGCAGTATTTT	CAWTGQGTDTQYF
16	TRBV9	NA	NA	TRBJ1-3	TGTGCCAGCAGCGTAGGGAGGTGGGAGTCTGGAAACACCATATATTTT	CASSVGRWESGNTIYF
13	TRBV7-2	once	NA	TRBJ1-2	TGTGCCAGCAGCCTGACAGCTAACTATGGCTACACCTTC	CASSLTANYGYTF
16	TRBV4-1	once	NA	TRBJ1-1	TGCGCCAGCAGCCAAGATTATCAGGGGCTCGGCACTGAAGCTTTCTTT	CASSQDYQGLGTEAFF
13	TRBV6-1	once	NA	TRBJ1-1	TGTGCCAGCAGTGACCTTTCGGGGGTTAAAGCTTTCTTT	CASSDLSGVKAFF
16	TRBV13	NA	TRBD1	TRBJ1-2	TGTGCCAGCAGCTTAGGAGGCGGGACAGCAATCTATGGCTACACCTTC	CASSLGGGTAIYGYTF
14	TRBV5-8	few	NA	TRBJ2-7	TGTGCCAGCAGCTTGCCAGGGTTAGTCTACGAGCAGTACTTC	CASSLPGLVYEQYF
12	TRBV5-1	many	NA	TRBJ2-2	TGCGCCAGCAGCTTGGAAGCGTTCGAGCTGTTTTTT	CASSLEAFELFF
14	TRBV7-9	NA	TRBD1	TRBJ1-2	TGTGCCAGCAGCCCCCGACAGGGAAACTATGGCTACACCTTC	CASSPRQGNYGYTF
16	TRBV7-8	NA	NA	TRBJ1-2	TGTGCCAGCAGCTTAGTCGCGGGCCACTCCAACTATGGCTACACCTTC	CASSLVAGHSNYGYTF
12	TRBV6-2/TRBV6-3	NA	NA	TRBJ2-4	TGTGCCAGCAGTTACCGTGGCCACATTCAGTACTTC	CASSYRGHIQYF
14	TRBV6-5	NA	NA	TRBJ1-1	TGTGCCAGCAGTTGGGGACAAGGAAACACTGAAGCTTTCTTT	CASSWGQGNTEAFF
17	TRBV19	NA	NA	TRBJ1-5	TGTGCCAGTAGTATCGGGACACTCTCCGTCGGCAATCAGCCCCAGCATTTT	CASSIGTLSVGNQPQHF
12	TRBV6-6	NA	NA	TRBJ2-7	TGTGCCAGCAGTTCTCAGCGCTACGAGCAGTACTTC	CASSSQRYEQYF
15	TRBV11-2	NA	TRBD1	TRBJ1-3	TGTGCCAGCAGCGCCGGGACAGGCTCTGGAAACACCATATATTTT	CASSAGTGSGNTIYF
15	TRBV19	NA	TRBD1	TRBJ1-1	TGTGCCAGTAGTACCAGGACAGGGGGGGATACTGAAGCTTTCTTT	CASSTRTGGDTEAFF
16	TRBV5-4	NA	TRBD2	TRBJ2-7	TGTGCCAGCTCGCTTGGGGGCGGGGGGGCCTCCTACGAGCAGTACTTC	CASSLGGGGASYEQYF
16	TRBV9	NA	TRBD2	TRBJ2-1	TGTGCCAGCAGCGTGCTAAGCGGGGGGTCCCGGGGTGAGCAGTTCTTC	CASSVLSGGSRGEQFF
12	TRBV2	once	TRBD1	TRBJ2-5	TGTGCCGCTGACAGGGGGCCGGAGACCCAGTACTTC	CAADRGPETQYF
12	TRBV6-6	NA	NA	TRBJ1-1	TGTGTCAGCAGTTACTCGGGAAGGGAGGCTTTCTTT	CVSSYSGREAFF
16	TRBV5-4	few	NA	TRBJ2-5	TGTGCCAGCAGCTTGGACCTCGGAACAGGGAAAGAGACCCAGTACTTC	CASSLDLGTGKETQYF
15	TRBV19	NA	TRBD1	TRBJ2-5	TGTGCCAGTAGTATAGCGACAGGGTCCCAAGAGACCCAGTACTTC	CASSIATGSQETQYF
12	TRBV29-1	NA	TRBD1	TRBJ2-5	TGCAGCGCAGGACAGGGCGGGGAGACCCAGTACTTC	CSAGQGGETQYF
17	TRBV5-4	few	TRBD1	TRBJ2-4	TGTGCCAGCAGCGAATACAGGGGGCGCGACGCCAAAAACATTCAGTACTTC	CASSEYRGRDAKNIQYF
13	TRBV27	few	TRBD1	TRBJ1-2	TGTGCCAGCGGCAGACAGGGGGCTTATGGCTACACCTTC	CASGRQGAYGYTF
16	TRBV9	NA	TRBD1	TRBJ1-4	TGTGCCAGCAGCCCGGGACAGGGTGGCACTAATGAAAAACTGTTTTTT	CASSPGQGGTNEKLFF
15	TRBV4-1	NA	TRBD1	TRBJ2-3	TGCGCCAGCAGCCAACTGACAGGGGATCGAGATACGCAGTATTTT	CASSQLTGDRDTQYF
15	TRBV6-5	once	TRBD2	TRBJ2-7	TGTGCCAGCAGCTGGTACGCGGGGGTGGAGTACGAGCAGTACTTC	CASSWYAGVEYEQYF
16	TRBV6-5	few	NA	TRBJ2-5	TGTGCCAGCAGTTCCCGGTGGTTGGGGGCCTCAGAGACCCAGTACTTC	CASSSRWLGASETQYF
14	TRBV3-1/TRBV3-2	NA	NA	TRBJ2-7	TGTGCCAGCGCGATAGGACAGTGGGCCTACGAGCAGTACTTC	CASAIGQWAYEQYF
16	TRBV12-5	few	NA	TRBJ1-2	TGTGCTAGTGGTTTGGTAGAGGCACTCCGGCGATCTGGCTACACCTTC	CASGLVEALRRSGYTF
14	TRBV11-3	NA	TRBD1	TRBJ2-3	TGTGCCAGCAGCCTGGGACAGGGATCAGATACGCAGTATTTT	CASSLGQGSDTQYF
16	TRBV11-2	NA	TRBD1	TRBJ1-3	TGTGCCAGCAGCTTAGTGCCCAGGGGGTTGGGAAACACCATATATTTT	CASSLVPRGLGNTIYF
16	TRBV27	NA	NA	TRBJ1-5	TGTGCCAGCAGCCGAGATGCGGCGGGTGGCAATCAGCCCCAGCATTTT	CASSRDAAGGNQPQHF
15	TRBV4-1	NA	TRBD1	TRBJ2-7	TGCGCCAGCAGCCAGGACAGGGGGCGAACCTACGAGCAGTACTTC	CASSQDRGRTYEQYF
14	TRBV4-2	few	NA	TRBJ1-4	TGTGCCAGCACCTTACAATCAACTAATGAAAAACTGTTTTTT	CASTLQSTNEKLFF
12	TRBV18	NA	NA	TRBJ2-1	TGTGCCAGCGGTCCGGGTGGCAATGAGCAGTTCTTC	CASGPGGNEQFF
18	TRBV10-1	NA	TRBD1	TRBJ1-1	TGCGCCAGCAGTGAGTCGCGTGGGACAGGGCGCATGAACACTGAAGCTTTCTTT	CASSESRGTGRMNTEAFF
19	TRBV29-1	few	TRBD2	TRBJ2-3	TGCAGCGTTAGGGGTCAACTAGCGGGGGCTTCCCGCCGCACAGATACGCAGTATTTT	CSVRGQLAGASRRTDTQYF
17	TRBV19	NA	TRBD2	TRBJ2-5	TGTGCCAGTAGTAGGACTAGCGGGGGGGATATAAAAGAGACCCAGTACTTC	CASSRTSGGDIKETQYF
16	TRBV5-1	NA	NA	TRBJ1-1	TGCGCCAGCAGCTTGGGACGACAGCGCCCGAACACTGAAGCTTTCTTT	CASSLGRQRPNTEAFF
17	TRBV4-1	NA	TRBD1	TRBJ1-2	TGCGCCAGCAGCCAAGAATCGACAGGGGGGATTTGTTATGGCTACACCTTC	CASSQESTGGICYGYTF
16	TRBV12-5	NA	NA	TRBJ2-1	TGTGCTAGTGGATTCGGGGGAGGGGGCTCCTACAATGAGCAGTTCTTC	CASGFGGGGSYNEQFF
16	TRBV19	NA	NA	TRBJ1-4	TGTGCCAGTAGTATTCAGTCGTTCGCAACTAATGAAAAACTGTTTTTT	CASSIQSFATNEKLFF
14	TRBV7-6	NA	NA	TRBJ1-1	TGTGCCAGCAGCTTAGAGGCAGGTCGTCCTGAAGCTTTCTTT	CASSLEAGRPEAFF
15	TRBV19	NA	NA	TRBJ1-4	TGTGCCAGTAGTTACGGTGTTCTCGCTAATGAAAAACTGTTTTTT	CASSYGVLANEKLFF